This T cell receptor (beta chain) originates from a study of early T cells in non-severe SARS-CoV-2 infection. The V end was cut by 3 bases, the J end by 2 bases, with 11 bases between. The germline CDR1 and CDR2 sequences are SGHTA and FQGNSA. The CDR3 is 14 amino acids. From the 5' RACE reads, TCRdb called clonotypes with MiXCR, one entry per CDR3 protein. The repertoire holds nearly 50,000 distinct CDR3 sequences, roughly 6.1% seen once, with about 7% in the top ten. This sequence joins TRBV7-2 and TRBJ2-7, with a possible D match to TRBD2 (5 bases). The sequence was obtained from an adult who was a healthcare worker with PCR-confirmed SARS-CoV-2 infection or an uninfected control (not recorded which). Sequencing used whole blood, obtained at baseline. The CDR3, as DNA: TGTGCCAGCAGCTTTAGCGACATTACCTACGAGCAGTACTTC. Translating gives CASSFSDITYEQYF.